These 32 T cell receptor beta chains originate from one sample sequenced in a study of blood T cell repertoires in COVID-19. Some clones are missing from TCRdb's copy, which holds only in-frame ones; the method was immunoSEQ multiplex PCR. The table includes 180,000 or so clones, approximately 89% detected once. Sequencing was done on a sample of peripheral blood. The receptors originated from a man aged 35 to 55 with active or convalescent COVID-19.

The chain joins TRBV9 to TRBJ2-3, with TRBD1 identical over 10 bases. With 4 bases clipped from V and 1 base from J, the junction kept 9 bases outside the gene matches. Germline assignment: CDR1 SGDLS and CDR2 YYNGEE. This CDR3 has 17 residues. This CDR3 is CASSPRQGTGGTDTQYF. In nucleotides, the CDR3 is TGTGCCAGCAGCCCTCGCCAAGGGACAGGGGGCACAGATACGCAGTATTTT.

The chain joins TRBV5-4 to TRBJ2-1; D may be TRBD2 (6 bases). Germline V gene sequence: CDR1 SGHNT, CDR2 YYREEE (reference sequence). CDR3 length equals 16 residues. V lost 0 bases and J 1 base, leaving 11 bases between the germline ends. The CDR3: CASSLGWGDSYNEQFF. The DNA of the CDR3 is TGTGCCAGCAGCTTGGGGTGGGGGGATTCCTACAATGAGCAGTTCTTC.

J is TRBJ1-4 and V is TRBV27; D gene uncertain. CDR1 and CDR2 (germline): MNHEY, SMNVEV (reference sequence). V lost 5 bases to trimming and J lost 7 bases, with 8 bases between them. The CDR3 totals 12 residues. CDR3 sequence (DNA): TGTGCCAGCAGTACCATCGGTGAAAAACTGTTTTTT. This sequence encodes CASSTIGEKLFF.

CDR3 DNA: TGTGCCAGCAGCGTAGTGGGTGGGAGCTCTGGAAACACCATATATTTT. Protein sequence: CASSVVGGSSGNTIYF. This chain connects TRBV9 to TRBJ1-3; D remains ambiguous. V was clipped by 0 bases and J by 0 bases, with 10 bases between them. This CDR3 contains 16 residues. Germline assignment: CDR1 SGDLS and CDR2 YYNGEE.

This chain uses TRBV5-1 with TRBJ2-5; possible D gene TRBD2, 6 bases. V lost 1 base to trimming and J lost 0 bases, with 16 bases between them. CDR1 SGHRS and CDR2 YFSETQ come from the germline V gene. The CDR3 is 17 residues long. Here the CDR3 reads CASSLLSGPPYQETQYF. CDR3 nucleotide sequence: TGCGCCAGCAGCTTGCTTAGCGGACCCCCTTACCAAGAGACCCAGTACTTC.

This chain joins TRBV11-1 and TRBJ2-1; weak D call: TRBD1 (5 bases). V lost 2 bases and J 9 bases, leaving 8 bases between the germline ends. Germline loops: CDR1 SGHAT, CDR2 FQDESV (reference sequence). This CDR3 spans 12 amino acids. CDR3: CASSLQGSEQFF. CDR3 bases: TGTGCCAGCAGCTTACAGGGTTCTGAGCAGTTCTTC.

CDR3 nucleotides: TGTGCCAGCAGTTACTCGGGCAGCCCAGCTAACTATGGCTACACCTTC. Protein product: CASSYSGSPANYGYTF. V is TRBV6-5 and J is TRBJ1-2, with D unclear. The ends were cut back, 0 bases at V and 0 bases at J, with 11 bases in the middle. Germline values: CDR1 MNHEY, CDR2 SVGAGI. The CDR3 runs 16 residues.

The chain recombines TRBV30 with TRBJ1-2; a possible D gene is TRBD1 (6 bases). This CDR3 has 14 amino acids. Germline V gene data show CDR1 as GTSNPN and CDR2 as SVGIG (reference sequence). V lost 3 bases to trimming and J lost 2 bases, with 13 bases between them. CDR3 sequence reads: CAWSPDRLNYGYTF. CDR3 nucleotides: TGTGCCTGGAGCCCGGACAGATTAAACTATGGCTACACCTTC.

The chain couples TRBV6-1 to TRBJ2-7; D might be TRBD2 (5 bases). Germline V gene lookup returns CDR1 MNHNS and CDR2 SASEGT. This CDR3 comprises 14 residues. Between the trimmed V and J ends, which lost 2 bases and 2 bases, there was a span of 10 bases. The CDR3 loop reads CASSEYGGTYEQYF. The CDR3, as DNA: TGTGCCAGCAGTGAATATGGAGGAACCTACGAGCAGTACTTC.

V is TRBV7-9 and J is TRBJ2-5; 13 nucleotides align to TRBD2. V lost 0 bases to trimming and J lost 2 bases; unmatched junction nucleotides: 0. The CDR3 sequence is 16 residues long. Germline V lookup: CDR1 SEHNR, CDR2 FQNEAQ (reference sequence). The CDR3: CASSLAGLAGQETQYF. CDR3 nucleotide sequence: TGTGCCAGCAGCTTAGCGGGACTAGCGGGGCAAGAGACCCAGTACTTC.

CDR3 nucleotide sequence: TGTGCCAGCAGCCAAGGTAATCGGGGACAGGGCAACACTGAAGCTTTCTTT. Its protein is CASSQGNRGQGNTEAFF. The chain carries TRBV3-1 (or the pseudogene TRBV3-2) and TRBJ1-1; TRBD1 agrees at 9 bases. The CDR3 loop spans 17 amino acids. The V gene's germline CDR1 is LGHDT and CDR2 YNNKEL (reference sequence). V shed 1 base and J 2 bases; nucleotides not matched to a gene: 8.

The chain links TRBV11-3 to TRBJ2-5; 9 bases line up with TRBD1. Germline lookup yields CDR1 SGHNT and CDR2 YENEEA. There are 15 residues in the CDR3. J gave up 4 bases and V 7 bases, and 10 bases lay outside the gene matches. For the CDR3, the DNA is TGTGCCAGCAAAATTACAGGGGGCGCGGGAGAGACCCAGTACTTC. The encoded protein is CASKITGGAGETQYF.

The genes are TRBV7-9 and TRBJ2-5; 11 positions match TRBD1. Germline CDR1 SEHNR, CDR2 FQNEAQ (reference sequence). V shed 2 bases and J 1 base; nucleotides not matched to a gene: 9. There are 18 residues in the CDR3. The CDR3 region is CASSLRSGGTGGQETQYF. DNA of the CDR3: TGTGCCAGCAGCTTAAGGAGCGGGGGGACAGGGGGCCAAGAGACCCAGTACTTC.

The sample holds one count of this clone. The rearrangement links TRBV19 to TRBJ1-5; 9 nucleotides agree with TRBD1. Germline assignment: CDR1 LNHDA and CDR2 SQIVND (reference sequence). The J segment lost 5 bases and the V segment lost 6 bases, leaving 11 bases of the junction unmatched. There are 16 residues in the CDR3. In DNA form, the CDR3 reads TGTGCCAGTAGGGAAACCGGGACAGGGAGTTATCAGCCCCAGCATTTT. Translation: CASRETGTGSYQPQHF.

CDR3 coding DNA: TGTGCCAGCCGGACACCCGGATCCTACGAGCAGTACTTC. This sequence encodes CASRTPGSYEQYF. J is TRBJ2-7 and V is TRBV28; D might be TRBD1 (5 bases). CDR3 length equals 13 residues. CDR1 and CDR2 (germline): MDHEN, SYDVKM. V lost 8 bases and J lost 1, with 12 bases in between.

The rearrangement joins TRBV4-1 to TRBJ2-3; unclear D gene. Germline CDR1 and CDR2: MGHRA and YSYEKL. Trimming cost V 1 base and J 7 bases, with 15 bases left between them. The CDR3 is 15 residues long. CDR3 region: CASSQGEVGTHTQYF. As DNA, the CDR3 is TGCGCCAGCAGCCAAGGCGAAGTTGGTACCCATACGCAGTATTTT.

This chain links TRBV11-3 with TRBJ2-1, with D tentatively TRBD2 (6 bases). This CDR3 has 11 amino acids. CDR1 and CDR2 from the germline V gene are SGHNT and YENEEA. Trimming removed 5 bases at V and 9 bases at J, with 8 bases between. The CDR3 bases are TGTGCCAGCAGCCAGGAGGGTGAGCAGTTCTTC. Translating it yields CASSQEGEQFF.

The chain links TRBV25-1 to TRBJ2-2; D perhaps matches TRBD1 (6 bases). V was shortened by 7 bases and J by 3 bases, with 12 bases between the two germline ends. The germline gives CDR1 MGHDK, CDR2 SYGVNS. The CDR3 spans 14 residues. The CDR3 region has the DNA TGTGCCAGCACCCCTACAGGGTACACCGGGGAGCTGTTTTTT. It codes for CASTPTGYTGELFF.

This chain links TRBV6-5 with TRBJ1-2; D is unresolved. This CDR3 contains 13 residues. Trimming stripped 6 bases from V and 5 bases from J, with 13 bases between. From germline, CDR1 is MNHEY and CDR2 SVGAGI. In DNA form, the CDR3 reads TGTGCCAGCAGCCGGGAAGCAGCTTATGGCTACACCTTC. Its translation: CASSREAAYGYTF.

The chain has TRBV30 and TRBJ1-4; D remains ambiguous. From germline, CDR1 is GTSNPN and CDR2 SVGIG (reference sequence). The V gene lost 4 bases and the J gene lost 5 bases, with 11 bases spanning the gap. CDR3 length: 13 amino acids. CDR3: CAWNTLQNEKLFF. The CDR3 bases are TGTGCCTGGAATACTCTTCAAAATGAAAAACTGTTTTTT.

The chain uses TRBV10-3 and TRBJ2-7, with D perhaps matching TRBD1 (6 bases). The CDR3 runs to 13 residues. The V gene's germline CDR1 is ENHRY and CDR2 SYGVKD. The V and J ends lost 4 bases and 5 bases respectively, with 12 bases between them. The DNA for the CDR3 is TGTGCCATCAGTGGTACAGGGCTGCACGAGCAGTACTTC. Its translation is CAISGTGLHEQYF.

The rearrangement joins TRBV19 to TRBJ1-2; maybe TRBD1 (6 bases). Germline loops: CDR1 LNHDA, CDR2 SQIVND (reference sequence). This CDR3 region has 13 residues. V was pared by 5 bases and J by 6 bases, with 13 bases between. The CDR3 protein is CASSPRTEDGYTF. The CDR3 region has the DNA TGTGCCAGTAGTCCTCGGACAGAAGATGGCTACACCTTC.

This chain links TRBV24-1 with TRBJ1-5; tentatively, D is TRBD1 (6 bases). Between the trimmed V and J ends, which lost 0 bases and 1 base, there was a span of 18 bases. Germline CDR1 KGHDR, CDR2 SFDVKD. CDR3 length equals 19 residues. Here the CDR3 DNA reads TGTGCCACCAGTGATTTGGGTCGGACAGCGGCCGTGAGCAATCAGCCCCAGCATTTT. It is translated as CATSDLGRTAAVSNQPQHF.

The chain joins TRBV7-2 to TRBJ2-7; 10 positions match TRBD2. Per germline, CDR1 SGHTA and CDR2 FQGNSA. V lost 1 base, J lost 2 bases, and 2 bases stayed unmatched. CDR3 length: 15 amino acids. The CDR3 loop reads CASSLDSGGTYEQYF. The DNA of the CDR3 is TGTGCCAGCAGCTTAGATAGCGGGGGGACCTACGAGCAGTACTTC.

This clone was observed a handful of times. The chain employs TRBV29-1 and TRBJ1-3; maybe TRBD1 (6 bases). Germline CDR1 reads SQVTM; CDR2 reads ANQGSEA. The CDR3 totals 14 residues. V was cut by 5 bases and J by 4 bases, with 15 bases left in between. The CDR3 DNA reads TGCAGCGTTAACCAGGGGAGTACAGGAAACACCATATATTTT. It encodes CSVNQGSTGNTIYF.

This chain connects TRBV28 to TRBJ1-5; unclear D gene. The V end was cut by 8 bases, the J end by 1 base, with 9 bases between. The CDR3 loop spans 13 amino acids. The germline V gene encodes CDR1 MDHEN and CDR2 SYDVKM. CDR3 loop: CASRTWSNQPQHF. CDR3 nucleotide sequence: TGTGCCAGCCGCACATGGAGCAATCAGCCCCAGCATTTT.

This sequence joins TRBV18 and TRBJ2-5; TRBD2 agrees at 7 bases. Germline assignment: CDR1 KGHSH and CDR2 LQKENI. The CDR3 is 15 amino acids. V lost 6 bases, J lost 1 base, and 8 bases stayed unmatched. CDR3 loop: CASSPLGGGQETQYF. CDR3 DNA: TGTGCCAGCTCCCCGTTAGGCGGGGGCCAAGAGACCCAGTACTTC.

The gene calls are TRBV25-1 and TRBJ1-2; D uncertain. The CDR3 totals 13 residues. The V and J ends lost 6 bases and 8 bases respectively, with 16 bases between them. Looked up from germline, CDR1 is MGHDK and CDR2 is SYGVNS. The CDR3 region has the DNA TGTGCCAGCAGGGACTCCCCCGCGGGAGGCTACACCTTC. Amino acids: CASRDSPAGGYTF.

The CDR3 nucleotides read TGTGCCAGCATTATACAGCAATCGAACACTGAAGCTTTCTTT. This gives the protein CASIIQQSNTEAFF. The chain carries TRBV6-4 and TRBJ1-1; the D is unclear. V was cut by 7 bases and J by 1 base, with 13 bases left in between. Germline V lookup: CDR1 MRHNA, CDR2 SNTAGT. The CDR3 runs 14 residues.

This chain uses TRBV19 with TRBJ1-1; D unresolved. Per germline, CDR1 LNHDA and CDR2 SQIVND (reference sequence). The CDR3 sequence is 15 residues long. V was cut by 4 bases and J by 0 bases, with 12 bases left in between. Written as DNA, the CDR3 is TGTGCCAGTAGTAACCCCCTGGGCTTGAACACTGAAGCTTTCTTT. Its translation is CASSNPLGLNTEAFF.

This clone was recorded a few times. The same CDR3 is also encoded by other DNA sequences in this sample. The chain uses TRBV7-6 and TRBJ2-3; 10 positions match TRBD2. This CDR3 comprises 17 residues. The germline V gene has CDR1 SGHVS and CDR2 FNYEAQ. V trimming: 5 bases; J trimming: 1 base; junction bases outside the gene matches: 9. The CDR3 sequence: CASSLEAGGQGTDTQYF. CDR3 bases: TGTGCCAGCAGCCTTGAAGCGGGGGGGCAGGGCACAGATACGCAGTATTTT.

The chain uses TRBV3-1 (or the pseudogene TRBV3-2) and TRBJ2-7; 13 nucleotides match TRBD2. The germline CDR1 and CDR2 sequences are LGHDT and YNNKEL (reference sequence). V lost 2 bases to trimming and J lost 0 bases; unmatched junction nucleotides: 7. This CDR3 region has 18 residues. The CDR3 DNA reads TGTGCCAGCAGCCAAACACTAGCGGGGGGGCTCCGCTCCTACGAGCAGTACTTC. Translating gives CASSQTLAGGLRSYEQYF.